The sequence of this TCR beta chain was determined in a study of CD8+CD57+ T cells in acquired aplastic anemia. Study results and caveats: Patients and controls were not found to differ significantly in CD8+ Simpson's diversity. Shared by patients and controls, roughly 28 CD8+ CDR3s were abundant in patients.

CDR3 and TCR beta VDJ profiling relied on a genomic DNA template. TCRdb itself ran the reads through MiXCR, one entry per CDR3 protein. The table lists 250,000 to 300,000 distinct CDR3 sequences, 45% to 65% of them singletons. To note about this clonotype: Its antigen is unknown.

CD8+CD57+ cell expansion had been shown by flow cytometry in patients chosen for sequencing. Every one of the patients had aplastic anemia (severe, acquired). Patients had not yet gotten any therapy when their blood was taken for sampling. The CDR3 is made up of 15 amino acids. In germline, CDR1 is LGHNT, CDR2 FRNRAP. The V gene is TRBV12-5, the J gene TRBJ2-7, with 10 nucleotides matching TRBD1. Sequencing was performed on sorted CD4+, CD8+, or CD8+CD57+ T cells (not recorded which) from PBMCs. The sequence came from a human donor with aplastic anemia. The CDR3 DNA sequence: TGTGCCAGCACTGACGGACAGGGGGTCTCCTACGAGCAGTACTTC. It yields the protein CASTDGQGVSYEQYF.